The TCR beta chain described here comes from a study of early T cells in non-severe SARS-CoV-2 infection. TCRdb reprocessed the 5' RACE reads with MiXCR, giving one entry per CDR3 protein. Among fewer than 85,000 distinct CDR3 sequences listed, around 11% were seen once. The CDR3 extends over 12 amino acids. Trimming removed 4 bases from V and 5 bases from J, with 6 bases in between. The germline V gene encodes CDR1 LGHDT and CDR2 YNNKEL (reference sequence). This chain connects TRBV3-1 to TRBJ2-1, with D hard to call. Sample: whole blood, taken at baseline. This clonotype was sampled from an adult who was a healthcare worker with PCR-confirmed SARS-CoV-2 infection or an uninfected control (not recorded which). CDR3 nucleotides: TGTGCCAGCAGCCGCCTAAACAATGAGCAGTTCTTC. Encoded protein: CASSRLNNEQFF.